This T cell receptor (beta chain) was sequenced in a study of regulatory T cells in long-lasting Graves disease. This clonotype was counted ten times or more. Per germline, CDR1 MDHEN and CDR2 SYDVKM. CDR3 length: 14 residues. Trimming removed 7 bases from V and 4 bases from J, with 16 bases in between. Specified time point: persistent/refractory GD, antithyroid drugs over 5 years with positive TRAb. PBMCs were the source of the RNA used for TCR sequencing. Arm-PCR with iRepertoire HTBI primers amplified the CDR3 regions for these TCR beta libraries. Original analysis: Analysis of the samples identified around 60 TRBV and 14 TRBJ segments. One entry per CDR3 protein, called by TCRdb with MiXCR from the multiplex PCR reads. TCRdb, rather than the study authors, made the V and J calls. Among 300,000 to 350,000 distinct CDR3 sequences, 15% to 20% were seen once, and the ten largest hold 29%.

The TCR comes from a female donor with Graves disease. V and J are TRBV28 and TRBJ1-1; TRBD1 is a possible D gene (5 bases). The input for sequencing was peripheral blood mononuclear cells (PBMCs), taken when the disease was refractory, from a patient treated with antithyroid drugs. In nucleotides, the CDR3 is TGTGCCAGCACCCTATGGGGGGGGAGCACTGAAGCTTTCTTT. Its protein is CASTLWGGSTEAFF.